Listed here is a single T cell receptor (beta chain). The data are from a study of OX40 agonist ivuxolimab in advanced cancers. The method was immunoSEQ multiplex PCR; TCRdb's version includes in-frame clones alone and lacks a portion of them. This table has about 75,000 clones, around 87% appearing once. Germline loops: CDR1 MNHNS, CDR2 SASEGT. Losses at the gene ends were 3 bases for V and 6 bases for J; bases not matched to a gene: 6. This CDR3 is 14 amino acids long. This chain joins TRBV6-1 and TRBJ2-3; 7 bases map to TRBD1. The clonotype originates from an adult with an advanced solid tumor such as melanoma, head and neck, liver or kidney cancer. The sample here was CD4+ or CD8+ T cells sorted from blood, taken in a trial of the OX40 agonist ivuxolimab. CDR3 nucleotides: TGTGCCAGCAGTGAGAGGGGGCGGTCGGATACGCAGTATTTT. Translated: CASSERGRSDTQYF.